This TCR beta chain was recovered during a study of PD-L1 blockade in urothelial cancer. Study background: At 6 weeks and at 3 weeks (second dose) after treatment start, blood was analyzed.

Time point: peripheral blood 6 weeks after treatment start. Urothelial carcinoma affected the patients, and it was locally advanced or metastatic. Using immunoSEQ multiplex PCR, the repertoire was profiled, and TCRdb retains in-frame clones only, with some absent. The sample holds roughly 45,000 clones, roughly 85% seen once. This clone appeared a few times. This CDR3 comprises 15 residues. V was pared by 5 bases and J by 5 bases, with 6 bases of the junction left unmatched. Germline values: CDR1 SEHNR, CDR2 FQNEAQ (reference sequence). Specimen: PBMCs, collected around atezolizumab (anti-PD-L1) treatment. This sequence joins TRBV7-9 and TRBJ1-6; TRBD1 agrees at 7 bases. The clonotype originates from a man aged 60 to 69 with urothelial cancer. The CDR3 is CASSTRQGDNSPLHF. The CDR3, as DNA: TGTGCCAGCAGCACAAGACAGGGCGATAATTCACCCCTCCACTTT.